This T cell receptor (beta chain) was found in a study of blood T cell repertoires in COVID-19. Study context: PBMCs, B-cell-depleted T cells, or T cells provided the cDNA or gDNA that made up the material.

Germline V gives CDR1 SGHAT, CDR2 FQNNGV. This CDR3 comprises 14 residues. Trimming stripped 5 bases from V and 4 bases from J, with 12 bases between. Assignment of participants to cohorts was predicated upon participant-reported clinical history. In Cohort 3, a recovered donor had either two negative PCRs, clearance, or symptom resolution. Using immunoSEQ multiplex PCR, the repertoire was profiled, and TCRdb retains in-frame clones only, with some absent. The sample records about 220,000 clones, less than 90% being singletons. This chain joins TRBV11-2 and TRBJ1-5; perhaps TRBD1 as D (6 bases). Specimen: PBMCs or T cells enriched from blood (not recorded which). The sequence came from a woman aged 40 to 50 who had recovered from COVID-19. This chain's CDR3 is CASSHSDSNQPQHF. CDR3 bases: TGTGCCAGCAGCCATTCGGACAGTAATCAGCCCCAGCATTTT.